A selection of T cell receptor beta chains follows, all from one sample in a study of blood T cell repertoires in COVID-19. Profiling relied on immunoSEQ multiplex PCR, and the TCRdb table lists in-frame clones only, not all of them. This sample has approximately 54,000 clones, with around 88% found just once. The sequenced material came from peripheral blood. These receptors came from a human donor in a cohort sampled during active COVID-19. Both conserved end residues are trimmed from each CDR3. Fields, in order: V gene, CDR3 protein.

v_gene: TRBV3-1/TRBV3-2; CDR3aa: ASSQGRPGSRASGGGSSYNEQF
v_gene: TRBV7-2; CDR3aa: ASSPAGTGLEAF
v_gene: TRBV4-3; CDR3aa: ASSQVYTNTGELF
v_gene: TRBV5-8; CDR3aa: ASSFSDRIS
v_gene: TRBV5-1; CDR3aa: ASSLAGDTEAF
v_gene: TRBV19; CDR3aa: ASSIGPGGYEQY
v_gene: TRBV27; CDR3aa: ASTTTGSEQY
v_gene: TRBV29-1; CDR3aa: SVGRTSTDTQY
v_gene: TRBV7-9; CDR3aa: ASRSGGGYT
v_gene: TRBV5-1; CDR3aa: ASSSTGVNEKLF
v_gene: TRBV5-1; CDR3aa: ASSPTGTYEQY
v_gene: TRBV5-4; CDR3aa: ASSLEQGETQY
v_gene: TRBV3-1/TRBV3-2; CDR3aa: ASSQVLASYSNQPQH
v_gene: TRBV19; CDR3aa: ASSIGRQLEAF
v_gene: TRBV30; CDR3aa: AWIPDRAYGYT
v_gene: TRBV27; CDR3aa: ASSVGTGGLYGYT
v_gene: TRBV10-1; CDR3aa: ASSDIRGGEQF
v_gene: TRBV2; CDR3aa: ASKTQPGATNEKLF
v_gene: TRBV3-1/TRBV3-2; CDR3aa: ASSLAANEKLF
v_gene: TRBV5-1; CDR3aa: ASSSSANFMNTEAF
v_gene: TRBV12-3/TRBV12-4; CDR3aa: ASSSGFGVEQF
v_gene: TRBV7-3; CDR3aa: ASSFTGTYEQY
v_gene: TRBV10-1; CDR3aa: ASSDRVDQPQH
v_gene: TRBV12-5; CDR3aa: ASGGPGGINEQF
v_gene: TRBV6-4; CDR3aa: ASSRDTQETQY
v_gene: TRBV13; CDR3aa: ASSSPAGRELF
v_gene: TRBV25-1; CDR3aa: ASSTHRAYSPLH
v_gene: TRBV5-1; CDR3aa: ASSQQGWDTEAF
v_gene: TRBV18; CDR3aa: ASSPSRTGTDQPQH
v_gene: TRBV5-4; CDR3aa: ASSTTVWQRSSYNEQF
v_gene: TRBV30; CDR3aa: ASNEGARGYT
v_gene: TRBV29-1; CDR3aa: SVVSIEAF
v_gene: TRBV19; CDR3aa: ASSIVVGAPRTDTQY
v_gene: TRBV7-9; CDR3aa: ASSPIGGRAQVAKNIQY